Listed below are T cell receptor beta chains from one sample, sequenced in a study of cytomegalovirus exposure and HLA in healthy donors. Clones were sequenced by immunoSEQ multiplex PCR, and TCRdb holds only the in-frame ones, with some missing. The repertoire includes 150,000 to 160,000 clones, about four fifths of them detected once, and about 2.8% sits in the top ten. Source material: PBMCs. The receptor set was obtained from a man aged 18-30 years in good health and CMV-seronegative. CDR3s include the opening cysteine and the closing phenylalanine or tryptophan. D genes are given only for firm matches. Not every row has a clone size; where given, it reads once, few, many or a size class.

J | D | size | V | length | CDR3 | DNA
TRBJ1-1 | TRBD1 | . | TRBV5-6 | 14 | CASSLGQGPTEAFF | TGTGCCAGCAGCTTGGGACAGGGGCCCACTGAAGCTTTCTTT
TRBJ2-3 | . | . | TRBV7-2 | 17 | CASSLIQGRIGTDTQYF | TGTGCCAGCAGCTTAATTCAGGGCAGGATCGGCACAGATACGCAGTATTTT
TRBJ1-1 | . | . | TRBV5-6 | 12 | CASSLGRQEAFF | TGTGCCAGCAGCTTGGGCAGGCAGGAAGCTTTCTTT
TRBJ1-4 | TRBD1 | few | TRBV28 | 16 | CASSGAGTGLNEKLFF | TGTGCCAGCAGTGGAGCCGGGACAGGCCTTAATGAAAAACTGTTTTTT
TRBJ2-7 | TRBD1 | . | TRBV5-1 | 15 | CASSLGAGGRYEQYF | TGCGCCAGCAGCTTGGGGGCAGGGGGTAGGTACGAGCAGTACTTC
TRBJ2-5 | TRBD1 | few | TRBV7-9 | 15 | CASSLGTGGVETQYF | TGTGCCAGCAGCTTAGGTACAGGGGGAGTAGAGACCCAGTACTTC
TRBJ1-1 | TRBD1 | . | TRBV29-1 | 16 | CSALGRTGGGNTEAFF | TGCAGCGCCCTTGGTAGGACAGGGGGCGGGAACACTGAAGCTTTCTTT
TRBJ2-1 | . | . | TRBV28 | 16 | CASSSASEVDYNEQFF | TGTGCCAGCAGCTCCGCGTCGGAGGTAGACTACAATGAGCAGTTCTTC
TRBJ2-5 | TRBD2 | few | TRBV4-2 | 16 | CASSQPLAGASETQYF | TGTGCCAGCAGCCAACCACTAGCGGGGGCCTCAGAGACCCAGTACTTC
TRBJ1-1 | . | . | TRBV7-9 | 14 | CASSPLGGNTEAFF | TGTGCCAGCAGCCCCCTAGGGGGGAACACTGAAGCTTTCTTT
TRBJ1-1 | TRBD1 | few | TRBV18 | 16 | CASSPRLDRVNTEAFF | TGTGCCAGCTCACCAAGGCTGGACAGGGTGAACACTGAAGCTTTCTTT
TRBJ2-5 | TRBD2 | . | TRBV5-1 | 16 | CASSLGTSGFQETQYF | TGCGCCAGCAGCCTCGGGACTAGCGGATTCCAAGAGACCCAGTACTTC
TRBJ1-2 | . | . | TRBV19 | 15 | CASSIMARDNYGYTF | TGTGCCAGTAGTATTATGGCCCGGGATAACTATGGCTACACCTTC
TRBJ2-1 | . | . | TRBV6-5 | 13 | CASSYAGYNEQFF | TGTGCCAGCAGTTACGCAGGGTACAATGAGCAGTTCTTC
TRBJ2-5 | . | . | TRBV19 | 13 | CASSIAGVETQYF | TGTGCCAGTAGTATAGCAGGGGTCGAGACCCAGTACTTC
TRBJ2-5 | . | . | TRBV27 | 15 | CAKGGEGRGEETQYF | TGTGCCAAAGGGGGCGAGGGGCGGGGAGAGGAGACCCAGTACTTC
TRBJ2-3 | . | . | TRBV12-5 | 16 | CASGLGLTRLTDTQYF | TGTGCTAGTGGTTTGGGACTAACCAGACTCACAGATACGCAGTATTTT
TRBJ1-6 | . | . | TRBV4-1 | 15 | CASSQEPGAKSPLHF | TGCGCCAGCAGCCAAGAACCAGGGGCCAAATCACCCCTCCACTTT
TRBJ1-3 | TRBD1 | . | TRBV28 | 15 | CASSKTGQLGNTIYF | TGTGCCAGCAGTAAAACGGGACAGCTAGGAAACACCATATATTTT
TRBJ2-7 | . | . | TRBV5-1 | 14 | CASSPGAGVGEQYF | TGCGCCAGCAGCCCAGGAGCAGGGGTAGGCGAGCAGTACTTC
TRBJ2-3 | . | once | TRBV29-1 | 13 | CSVVPGVTDTQYF | TGCAGCGTTGTCCCCGGGGTCACAGATACGCAGTATTTT
TRBJ2-2 | . | . | TRBV19 | 14 | CASSPSSGSGELFF | TGTGCCAGTAGTCCCAGCTCAGGGTCCGGGGAGCTGTTTTTT
TRBJ2-7 | TRBD2 | . | TRBV7-9 | 15 | CASSFPSGGNYEQYF | TGTGCCAGCAGCTTCCCAAGCGGGGGGAACTACGAGCAGTACTTC
TRBJ2-5 | TRBD1 | . | TRBV19 | 14 | CASSPDRDQETQYF | TGTGCCAGTAGCCCGGACAGGGACCAAGAGACCCAGTACTTC
TRBJ2-3 | TRBD2 | . | TRBV5-1 | 16 | CASSRGTSGVTDTQYF | TGCGCCAGCAGCCGGGGGACTAGCGGTGTCACAGATACGCAGTATTTT
TRBJ1-5 | . | . | TRBV25-1 | 16 | CASSEGGRANGQPQHF | TGTGCCAGCAGTGAAGGGGGGAGGGCAAATGGTCAGCCCCAGCATTTT
TRBJ1-1 | . | . | TRBV6-1 | 12 | CASIAENTEAFF | TGTGCCAGCATAGCGGAGAACACTGAAGCTTTCTTT
TRBJ1-2 | . | . | TRBV28 | 13 | CASSLNREYGYTF | TGTGCCAGCAGTTTAAACAGGGAGTATGGCTACACCTTC
TRBJ2-2 | TRBD2 | . | TRBV27 | 17 | CASSLFSSGANTGELFF | TGTGCCAGCAGTTTATTCTCTAGCGGGGCGAACACCGGGGAGCTGTTTTTT
TRBJ1-1 | . | . | TRBV7-9 | 14 | CASSLVGGGTEAFF | TGTGCCAGCAGCTTAGTGGGAGGGGGCACTGAAGCTTTCTTT
TRBJ1-1 | . | . | TRBV13 | 15 | CASSTRQYANTEAFF | TGTGCCAGCAGCACCCGACAGTACGCCAACACTGAAGCTTTCTTT
TRBJ2-1 | . | . | TRBV11-2 | 16 | CASSLAIDSSYNEQFF | TGTGCCAGCAGCTTAGCTATCGACAGCTCCTACAATGAGCAGTTCTTC
TRBJ1-5 | TRBD1 | few | TRBV5-1 | 14 | CASSLTGANQPQHF | TGCGCCAGCAGCTTGACAGGGGCCAATCAGCCCCAGCATTTT